This passage covers 26 T cell receptor beta chains from one sample sequenced in a study of shared clonotypes between healthy human individuals. The repertoire was sequenced with immunoSEQ multiplex PCR; TCRdb's copy has only in-frame clones and lacks some. The repertoire holds over a million clones, with about 80% as singletons. The sequencing sample was made of memory CD4+ T cells from PBMCs. Subset given: CD45RA-negative fraction. These receptors were taken from a man between 18 and 29 years old in good health. Some clones in this sample may be carry-over from other donors' samples.

For this clone: A far larger clone is one base from this, pointing to a likely read error. Other DNA sequences in this specimen translate into the identical CDR3. The chain couples TRBV28 to TRBJ1-2, with D tentatively TRBD1 (6 bases). CDR1 is MDHEN and CDR2 is SYDVKM in the germline V gene. The CDR3 loop spans 13 amino acids. The CDR3 coding sequence is TGTGCCAGCAGTTCCCTGTCTGGCAGGGGCTATACCTTC. It encodes CASSSLSGRGYTF.

This chain connects TRBV13 to TRBJ2-3; 12 bases match TRBD2. The V segment lost 4 bases and the J segment 5 bases; nucleotides outside the gene matches: 7. The CDR3 length is 16 residues. Germline V gene sequence: CDR1 PRHDT, CDR2 FYEKMQ (reference sequence). The CDR3 sequence: CASSSTSGRTRDTQYF. CDR3 in DNA: TGTGCCAGCAGCTCAACTAGCGGGAGGACCAGAGATACGCAGTATTTT.

About this clone itself: The sample has other DNA sequences that encode this CDR3 too. This rearrangement joins TRBV20-1 to TRBJ2-5; no reliable D call. CDR3 length equals 11 residues. Germline V gene lookup returns CDR1 DFQATT and CDR2 SNEGSKA (reference sequence). V lost 3 bases and J lost 5, with 7 bases in between. The CDR3 DNA follows: TGCAGTGCTAGCAGTCGGGAGACCCAGTACTTC. It yields the protein CSASSRETQYF.

With regard to this clone: This is likely an artifact of a read error, given a far larger clone one base away. The V gene is TRBV30, the J gene TRBJ1-1, with D tentatively TRBD1 (6 bases). Germline assignment: CDR1 GTSNPN and CDR2 SVGIG (reference sequence). This CDR3 has 11 residues. The CDR3 DNA reads TGTGCCTGTAGTGTACACAGGGCCGCTTTCTTT. Its protein product is CACSVHRAAFF.

A note on this clone: Possible read error: a much larger clone is one base away. The same CDR3 is also encoded by other DNA sequences in this sample. The chain recombines TRBV2 with TRBJ2-5, with D unclear. Trimming left V 4 bases short and J 0 bases short, with 3 bases between. The CDR3 has 12 residues. The germline V gene encodes CDR1 SNHLY and CDR2 FYNNEI. The CDR3 spells CASSAYQETQYF. DNA for the CDR3: TGTGCCAGCAGTGCCTACCAAGAGACCCAGTACTTC.

The V gene is TRBV4-1, the J gene TRBJ1-4, with no clear D. V was clipped by 1 base and J by 0 bases, with 9 bases between them. The CDR3 extends over 16 amino acids. Germline V gene sequence: CDR1 MGHRA, CDR2 YSYEKL. CDR3 region: CASSQALGTTNEKLFF. The CDR3 DNA reads as TGCGCCAGCAGCCAAGCGTTAGGGACAACTAATGAAAAACTGTTTTTT.

This clone has just one count. A far larger clone is only one base removed, so a read error is likely. The J gene is TRBJ2-5, the V gene TRBV11-2; D remains ambiguous. The CDR3 runs to 10 residues. V was pared by 5 bases and J by 3 bases, with 1 base between. Germline CDR1 reads SGHAT; CDR2 reads FQNNGV. The CDR3 here is CASSEETQYF. DNA of the CDR3: TGTGCCAGCAGCGAAGAGACCCAGTACTTC. The entire variable domain, with the rest obtained from reference TRBV11-2 and TRBJ2-5, is as follows: EAGVAQSPRYKIIEKRQSVAFWCNPISGHATLYWYQQILGQGPKLLIQFQNNGVVDDSQLPKDRFSAERLKGVDSTLKIQPAKLEDSAVYLCASSEETQYFGPGTRLLVL.

The chain is built from TRBV9 and TRBJ2-5; perhaps TRBD2 as D (6 bases). V lost 3 bases and J 5 bases, leaving 20 bases between the germline ends. Germline values: CDR1 SGDLS, CDR2 YYNGEE. There are 16 residues in the CDR3. The CDR3 region is CASSARAYSEGETQYF. The CDR3 DNA follows: TGTGCCAGCAGCGCTCGAGCCTACTCGGAGGGGGAGACCCAGTACTTC.

This clone was seen a few times. The chain recombines TRBV2 with TRBJ2-7; D unclear. V was shortened by 3 bases and J by 5 bases, with 8 bases between the two germline ends. CDR3 length: 12 amino acids. Per germline, CDR1 SNHLY and CDR2 FYNNEI. Here the CDR3 reads CASSDGGHEQYF. As DNA, the CDR3 is TGTGCCAGCAGTGACGGTGGGCACGAGCAGTACTTC.

The rearrangement links TRBV5-1 to TRBJ2-5; D perhaps matches TRBD1 (6 bases). The CDR3 is 15 amino acids. Trimming removed 0 bases from V and 5 bases from J, with 14 bases in between. Germline loops: CDR1 SGHRS, CDR2 YFSETQ. This CDR3 is CASSLGVRGTETQYF. The CDR3 DNA reads as TGCGCCAGCAGCTTGGGTGTCAGGGGAACGGAGACCCAGTACTTC. The entire variable domain, with the rest obtained from reference TRBV5-1 and TRBJ2-5, is as follows: KAGVTQTPRYLIKTRGQQVTLSCSPISGHRSVSWYQQTPGQGLQFLFEYFSETQRNKGNFPGRFSGRQFSNSRSEMNVSTLELGDSALYLCASSLGVRGTETQYFGPGTRLLVL.

The gene calls are TRBV7-2 and TRBJ2-2, with D perhaps matching TRBD2 (5 bases). V was pared by 5 bases and J by 0 bases, with 13 bases between. There are 16 residues in the CDR3. CDR1 SGHTA and CDR2 FQGNSA come from the germline V gene. The CDR3 DNA is TGTGCCAGCAGCACCCGGACTCGATCGAACACCGGGGAGCTGTTTTTT. As protein: CASSTRTRSNTGELFF.

CDR3 amino acids: CASSLQGNRQFF. CDR3 DNA: TGTGCCAGCAGTTTACAGGGTAATCGGCAGTTCTTC. The V gene is TRBV28, the J gene TRBJ2-1; D may be TRBD1 (5 bases). The CDR3 extends over 12 amino acids. Trimming pared 2 bases from V and 12 bases from J, leaving 11 bases between. Germline V gives CDR1 MDHEN, CDR2 SYDVKM.

The chain combines TRBV5-6 with TRBJ2-7, with D hard to call. Deletions cut 4 bases from V and 6 bases from J, with 11 bases between. Per the germline V gene, CDR1 is SGHDT and CDR2 is YYEEEE. This CDR3 comprises 12 residues. The CDR3 DNA sequence: TGTGCCAGCAGCCGTGTCTGGGGCGAGCAGTACTTC. Its protein is CASSRVWGEQYF.

Regarding this clone: The sample holds other DNA sequences that translate to the same CDR3. V and J are TRBV29-1 and TRBJ1-2; 7 nucleotides match TRBD1. The CDR3 has 13 amino acids. J gave up 2 bases and V 4 bases, and 4 bases lay outside the gene matches. Looked up from germline, CDR1 is SQVTM and CDR2 is ANQGSEA. The CDR3 nucleotides are TGCAGCGTTGGTGGACAGGCGAACTATGGCTACACCTTC. It yields the protein CSVGGQANYGYTF.

V gene TRBV27 combines with J gene TRBJ2-1; D call uncertain. The V end was cut by 2 bases, the J end by 0 bases, with 14 bases between. The CDR3 is 17 amino acids. Germline V gene sequence: CDR1 MNHEY, CDR2 SMNVEV (reference sequence). CDR3 sequence (DNA): TGTGCCAGCAGTTTAAGCTTTATCGCGCCCTCCTACAATGAGCAGTTCTTC. This gives the protein CASSLSFIAPSYNEQFF.

The chain uses TRBV7-3 and TRBJ2-2; perhaps TRBD2 as D (5 bases). In germline, CDR1 is SGHTA, CDR2 FQGTGA. CDR3 length: 16 residues. The V gene lost 0 bases and the J gene lost 4 bases, with 12 bases spanning the gap. CDR3 nucleotides: TGTGCCAGCAGCTTAACAACGGGAAGGAGCACCGGGGAGCTGTTTTTT. Its translation is CASSLTTGRSTGELFF.

About this clone: Other DNA sequences of this sample code for an identical CDR3. The chain links TRBV10-3 to TRBJ2-7; D gene ambiguous. This CDR3 spans 11 amino acids. Trimming took off 6 bases at V and 4 bases at J, with 7 bases between the two ends. Germline-derived CDR1 and CDR2 are ENHRY and SYGVKD. In nucleotides, the CDR3 is TGTGCCATCAGCGACGGTTACGAGCAGTACTTC. Encoded protein: CAISDGYEQYF.

This chain connects TRBV5-5 to TRBJ2-7, with TRBD1 as a possible D gene (5 bases). Trimming took 4 bases from V and 0 from J, leaving 11 bases between them. This CDR3 comprises 14 residues. Looked up from germline, CDR1 is SGHKS and CDR2 is YYEKEE (reference sequence). The CDR3: CASSGTTASYEQYF. The DNA for the CDR3 is TGTGCCAGCAGCGGAACGACAGCCTCCTACGAGCAGTACTTC.

The sample holds one count of this clone. The chain employs TRBV2 and TRBJ2-5, with unresolved D. CDR1 SNHLY and CDR2 FYNNEI come from the germline V gene. V lost 9 bases and J 4 bases, leaving 12 bases between the germline ends. The CDR3 consists of 12 residues. This CDR3 reads CASGVRSETQYF. Written as DNA, the CDR3 is TGTGCCAGTGGCGTACGCTCAGAGACCCAGTACTTC.

This clone was counted a few times. This rearrangement joins TRBV13 to TRBJ2-3, with 8 bases that match TRBD2. CDR3 length: 14 amino acids. The V gene's germline CDR1 is PRHDT and CDR2 FYEKMQ (reference sequence). Trimming removed 10 bases from V and 2 bases from J; junction bases left unmatched: 8. CDR3 sequence reads: CATTGLGPTDTQYF. The CDR3 coding sequence is TGTGCCACTACGGGACTAGGACCCACAGATACGCAGTATTTT.

The V and J genes are TRBV28 and TRBJ1-2; D possibly corresponds to TRBD1 (5 bases). Trimming shortened V by 8 bases and J by 1 base, and 11 bases separated the two germline ends. Germline CDR1 is MDHEN and CDR2 is SYDVKM. The CDR3 runs to 13 residues. The CDR3 DNA is TGTGCCAGCCTCAGGGCGCTTAACTATGGCTACACCTTC. As protein: CASLRALNYGYTF.

The chain combines TRBV19 with TRBJ1-2, with D uncertain. The CDR3 runs to 13 residues. Trimming stripped 3 bases from V and 7 bases from J, with 12 bases between. The germline CDR1 and CDR2 sequences are LNHDA and SQIVND (reference sequence). CDR3: CASSIRHIAGYTF. In DNA, the CDR3 is TGTGCCAGTAGTATCCGACACATCGCTGGCTACACCTTC.

The chain couples TRBV6-5 to TRBJ1-1; D is unclear. CDR3 length: 14 amino acids. CDR1 MNHEY and CDR2 SVGAGI come from the germline V gene. Trimming cost V 5 bases and J 4 bases, with 14 bases left between them. The CDR3 loop is CASSLGVGGTEAFF. CDR3 DNA sequence: TGTGCCAGCAGTCTCGGTGTGGGAGGCACTGAAGCTTTCTTT.

The gene calls are TRBV2 and TRBJ1-5, with 9 bases matching TRBD1. After removal of 7 bases from V and 5 bases from J, the junction contained 12 bases not matched to a gene. Germline CDR1 SNHLY, CDR2 FYNNEI. This CDR3 has 16 amino acids. The CDR3 reads CASNTDRGAVYQPQHF. The CDR3 bases are TGTGCCAGCAATACGGACAGGGGTGCGGTATATCAGCCCCAGCATTTT.

The chain is built from TRBV30 and TRBJ1-2; tentatively, D is TRBD1 (6 bases). The V end was cut by 3 bases, the J end by 7 bases, with 12 bases between. The V gene's germline CDR1 is GTSNPN and CDR2 SVGIG (reference sequence). The CDR3 spans 12 residues. CDR3 residues: CAWRSGAGGYTF. The CDR3 bases are TGTGCCTGGAGATCAGGGGCAGGTGGCTACACCTTC.

This clone has just a few counts. This sequence joins TRBV2 and TRBJ2-7, with a possible D match to TRBD1 (6 bases). CDR1 SNHLY and CDR2 FYNNEI come from the germline V gene. This CDR3 region has 14 residues. V was clipped by 6 bases and J by 0 bases, with 12 bases between them. The CDR3 sequence: CASRGAVNSYEQYF. In DNA form, the CDR3 reads TGTGCCAGCAGGGGGGCAGTGAACTCCTACGAGCAGTACTTC.